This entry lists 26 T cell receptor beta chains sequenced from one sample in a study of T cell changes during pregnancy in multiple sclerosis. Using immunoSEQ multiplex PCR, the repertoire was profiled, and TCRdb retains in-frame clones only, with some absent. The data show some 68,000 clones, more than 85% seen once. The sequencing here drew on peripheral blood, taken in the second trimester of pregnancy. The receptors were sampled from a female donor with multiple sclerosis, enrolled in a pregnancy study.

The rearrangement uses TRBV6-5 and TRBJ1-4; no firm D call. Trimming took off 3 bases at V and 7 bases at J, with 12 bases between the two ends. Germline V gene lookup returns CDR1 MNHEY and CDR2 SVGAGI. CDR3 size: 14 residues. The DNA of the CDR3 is TGTGCCAGCAGTTATGGAGATCCGGGTGAAAAACTGTTTTTT. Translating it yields CASSYGDPGEKLFF.

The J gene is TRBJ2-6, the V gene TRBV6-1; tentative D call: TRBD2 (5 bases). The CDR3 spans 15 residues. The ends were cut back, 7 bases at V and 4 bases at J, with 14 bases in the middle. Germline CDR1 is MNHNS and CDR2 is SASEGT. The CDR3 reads CASTPLGAGANVLTF. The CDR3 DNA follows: TGTGCCAGCACCCCACTGGGAGCAGGGGCCAACGTCCTGACTTTC.

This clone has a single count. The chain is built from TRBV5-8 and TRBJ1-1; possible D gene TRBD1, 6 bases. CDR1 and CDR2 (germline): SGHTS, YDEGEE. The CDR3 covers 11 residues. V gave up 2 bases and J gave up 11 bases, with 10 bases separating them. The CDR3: CASSLGGRAFF. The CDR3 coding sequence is TGTGCCAGCAGCTTAGGGGGTCGGGCTTTCTTT.

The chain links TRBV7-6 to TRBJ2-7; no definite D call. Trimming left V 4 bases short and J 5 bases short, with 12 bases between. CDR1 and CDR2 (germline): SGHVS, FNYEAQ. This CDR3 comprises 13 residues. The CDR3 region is CASSSIKRDEQYF. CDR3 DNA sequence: TGTGCCAGCAGCTCTATAAAAAGAGACGAGCAGTACTTC.

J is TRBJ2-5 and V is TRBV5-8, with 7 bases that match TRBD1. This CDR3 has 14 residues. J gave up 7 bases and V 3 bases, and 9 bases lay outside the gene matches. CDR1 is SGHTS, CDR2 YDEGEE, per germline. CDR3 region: CASSSSLTGWTQYF. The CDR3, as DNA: TGTGCCAGCAGCTCTTCTCTGACAGGGTGGACCCAGTACTTC.

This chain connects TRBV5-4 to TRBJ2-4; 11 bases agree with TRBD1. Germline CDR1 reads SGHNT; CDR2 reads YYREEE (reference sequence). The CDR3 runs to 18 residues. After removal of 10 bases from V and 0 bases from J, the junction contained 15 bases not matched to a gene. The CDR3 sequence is CAAASGTGGTLAKNIQYF. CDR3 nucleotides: TGTGCCGCCGCGAGCGGGACAGGGGGGACTCTAGCCAAAAACATTCAGTACTTC. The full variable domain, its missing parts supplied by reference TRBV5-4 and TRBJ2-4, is ETGVTQSPTHLIKTRGQQVTLRCSSQSGHNTVSWYQQALGQGPQFIFQYYREEENGRGNFPPRFSGLQFPNYSSELNVNALELDDSALYLCAAASGTGGTLAKNIQYFGAGTRLSVL.

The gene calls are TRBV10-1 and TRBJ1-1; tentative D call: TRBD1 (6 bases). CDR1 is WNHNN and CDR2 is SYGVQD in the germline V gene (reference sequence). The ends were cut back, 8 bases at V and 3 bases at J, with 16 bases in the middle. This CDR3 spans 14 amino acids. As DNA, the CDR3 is TGCGCCAGCCGGAAGGGGGACGGAGACACTGAAGCTTTCTTT. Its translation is CASRKGDGDTEAFF.

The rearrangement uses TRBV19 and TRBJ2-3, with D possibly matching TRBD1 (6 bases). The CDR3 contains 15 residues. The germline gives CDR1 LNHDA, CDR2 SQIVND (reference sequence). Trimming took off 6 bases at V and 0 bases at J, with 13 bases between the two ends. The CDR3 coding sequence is TGTGCCAGTAGACCCGGGGACAAAAGCACAGATACGCAGTATTTT. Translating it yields CASRPGDKSTDTQYF. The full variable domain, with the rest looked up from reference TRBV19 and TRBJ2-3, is DGGITQSPKYLFRKEGQNVTLSCEQNLNHDAMYWYRQDPGQGLRLIYYSQIVNDFQKGDIAEGYSVSREKKESFPLTVTSAQKNPTAFYLCASRPGDKSTDTQYFGPGTRLTVL.

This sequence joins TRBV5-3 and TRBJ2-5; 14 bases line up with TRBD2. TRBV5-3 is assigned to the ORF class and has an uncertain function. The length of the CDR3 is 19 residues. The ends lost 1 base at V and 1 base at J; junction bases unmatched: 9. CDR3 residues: CARSLMTSGGASLQETQYF. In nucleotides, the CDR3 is TGTGCCAGAAGCTTGATGACTAGCGGGGGGGCGTCACTCCAAGAGACCCAGTACTTC.

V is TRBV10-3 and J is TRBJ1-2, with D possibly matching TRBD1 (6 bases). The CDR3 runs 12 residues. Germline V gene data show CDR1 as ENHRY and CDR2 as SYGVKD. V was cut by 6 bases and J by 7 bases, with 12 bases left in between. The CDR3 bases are TGTGCCATCAGACAGGGTCGGTCTGGCTACACCTTC. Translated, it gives CAIRQGRSGYTF.

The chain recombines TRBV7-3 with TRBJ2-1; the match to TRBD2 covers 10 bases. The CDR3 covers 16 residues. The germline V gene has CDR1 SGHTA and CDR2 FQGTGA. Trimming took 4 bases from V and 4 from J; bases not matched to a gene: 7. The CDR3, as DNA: TGTGCCAGCAGCTCAAGTGGTAGCGGGGGGTACAATGAGCAGTTCTTC. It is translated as CASSSSGSGGYNEQFF.

In nucleotides, the CDR3 is TGCGCCAGCAGCTTTAGGCGGGGGAATTATGAAAAACTGTTTTTT. Translating it yields CASSFRRGNYEKLFF. The chain recombines TRBV5-1 with TRBJ1-4, with TRBD1 as a possible D gene (5 bases). The CDR3 covers 15 residues. Germline values: CDR1 SGHRS, CDR2 YFSETQ. V was clipped by 2 bases and J by 6 bases, with 14 bases between them.

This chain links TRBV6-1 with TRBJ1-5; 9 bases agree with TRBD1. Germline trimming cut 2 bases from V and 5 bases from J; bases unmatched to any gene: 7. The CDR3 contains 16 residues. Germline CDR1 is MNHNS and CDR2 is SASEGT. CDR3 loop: CASSENLTGGDQPQHF. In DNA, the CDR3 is TGTGCCAGCAGTGAAAACTTGACAGGGGGGGATCAGCCCCAGCATTTT.

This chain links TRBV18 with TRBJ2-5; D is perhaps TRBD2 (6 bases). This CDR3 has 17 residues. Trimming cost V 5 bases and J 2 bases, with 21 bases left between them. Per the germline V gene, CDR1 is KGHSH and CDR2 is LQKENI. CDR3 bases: TGTGCCAGCTCAACACAAGAGGGTCTCGGGGGACAAGAGACCCAGTACTTC. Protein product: CASSTQEGLGGQETQYF.

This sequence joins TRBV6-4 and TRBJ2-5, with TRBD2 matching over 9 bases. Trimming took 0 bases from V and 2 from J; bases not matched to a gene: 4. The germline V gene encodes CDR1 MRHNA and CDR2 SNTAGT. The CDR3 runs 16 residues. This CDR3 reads CASSDSAGGGQETQYF. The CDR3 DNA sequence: TGTGCCAGCAGTGACTCGGCGGGGGGGGGACAAGAGACCCAGTACTTC.

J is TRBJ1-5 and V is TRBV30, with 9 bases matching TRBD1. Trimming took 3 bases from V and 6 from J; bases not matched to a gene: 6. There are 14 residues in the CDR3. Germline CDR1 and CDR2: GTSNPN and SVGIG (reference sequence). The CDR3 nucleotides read TGTGCCTGGAGCCCCGGACAGGGGTCTCAGCCCCAGCATTTT. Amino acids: CAWSPGQGSQPQHF.

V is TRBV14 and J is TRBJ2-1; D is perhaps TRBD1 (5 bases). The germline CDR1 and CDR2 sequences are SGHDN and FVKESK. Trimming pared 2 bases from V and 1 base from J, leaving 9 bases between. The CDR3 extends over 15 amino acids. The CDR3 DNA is TGTGCCAGCAGCCAAAGGCAGGGTTCCTACAATGAGCAGTTCTTC. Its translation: CASSQRQGSYNEQFF.

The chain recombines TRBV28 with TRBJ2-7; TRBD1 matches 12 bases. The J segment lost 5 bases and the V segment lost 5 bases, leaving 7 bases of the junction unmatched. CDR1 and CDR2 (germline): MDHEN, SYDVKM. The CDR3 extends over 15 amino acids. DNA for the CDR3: TGTGCCAGCAGTCTCCGGGACAGGGGGCCCAACGAGCAGTACTTC. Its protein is CASSLRDRGPNEQYF.

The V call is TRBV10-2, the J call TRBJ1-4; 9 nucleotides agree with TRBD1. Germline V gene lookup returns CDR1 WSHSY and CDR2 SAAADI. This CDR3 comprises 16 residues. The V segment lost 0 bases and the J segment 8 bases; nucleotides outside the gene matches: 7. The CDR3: CASSESPWTGAEKLFF. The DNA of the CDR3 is TGCGCCAGCAGTGAGTCGCCCTGGACAGGGGCCGAAAAACTGTTTTTT.

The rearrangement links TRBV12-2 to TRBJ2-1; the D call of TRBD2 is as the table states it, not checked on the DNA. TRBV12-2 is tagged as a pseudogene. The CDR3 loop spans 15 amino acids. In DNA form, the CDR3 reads TGTGCAAGTCGCTTAAGGCTAGCTACCTACAATGAGCAGTTCTTC. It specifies CASRLRLATYNEQFF.

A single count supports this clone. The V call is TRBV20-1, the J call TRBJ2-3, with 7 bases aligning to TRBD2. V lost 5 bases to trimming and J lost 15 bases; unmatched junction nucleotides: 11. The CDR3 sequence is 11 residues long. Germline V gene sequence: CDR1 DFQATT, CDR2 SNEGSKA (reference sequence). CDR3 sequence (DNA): TGCAGTGCTCCCGGGACTACCGGGGAATATTTT. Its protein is CSAPGTTGEYF.

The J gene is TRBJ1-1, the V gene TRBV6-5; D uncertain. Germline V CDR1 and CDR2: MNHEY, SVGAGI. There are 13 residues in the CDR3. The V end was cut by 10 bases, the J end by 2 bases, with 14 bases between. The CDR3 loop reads CATRRLSNTEAFF. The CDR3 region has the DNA TGTGCCACCCGGAGGTTGAGCAACACTGAAGCTTTCTTT.

CDR3 amino acids: CSVEGRGPYNEQFF. The CDR3 DNA sequence: TGCAGCGTTGAAGGGCGGGGACCCTACAATGAGCAGTTCTTC. The J gene is TRBJ2-1, the V gene TRBV29-1; TRBD2 is a possible D gene (6 bases). The CDR3 spans 14 residues. V lost 1 base and J 2 bases, leaving 9 bases between the germline ends. Germline V gene lookup returns CDR1 SQVTM and CDR2 ANQGSEA.

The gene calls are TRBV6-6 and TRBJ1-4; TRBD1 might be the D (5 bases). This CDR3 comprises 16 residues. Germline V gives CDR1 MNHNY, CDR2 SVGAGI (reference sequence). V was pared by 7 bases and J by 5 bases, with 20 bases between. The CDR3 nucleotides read TGTGCCAGCACAGCGCTGCGCAGGGATTGGAATGAAAAACTGTTTTTT. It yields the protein CASTALRRDWNEKLFF.

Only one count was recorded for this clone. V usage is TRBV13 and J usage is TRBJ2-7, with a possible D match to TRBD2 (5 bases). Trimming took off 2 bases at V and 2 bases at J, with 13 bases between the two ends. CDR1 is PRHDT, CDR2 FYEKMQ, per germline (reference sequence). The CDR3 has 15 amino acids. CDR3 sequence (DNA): TGTGCCAGCAGCTTACTAGCCGCAAACACCTACGAGCAGTACTTC. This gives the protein CASSLLAANTYEQYF.

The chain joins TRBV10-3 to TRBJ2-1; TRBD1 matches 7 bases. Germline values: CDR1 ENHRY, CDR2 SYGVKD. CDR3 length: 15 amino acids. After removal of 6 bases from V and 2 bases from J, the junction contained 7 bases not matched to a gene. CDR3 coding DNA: TGTGCCATCAGCACGGACAGGCGGGCCTACAATGAGCAGTTCTTC. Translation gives CAISTDRRAYNEQFF.